The sequence of this TCR beta chain was determined in a study of T cell repertoires in breast cancer (dated by TCRdb to 2016 to 2017). Describing the broader study: Samples profiled in the study came from tumors, lymph nodes and peripheral blood lymphocytes of breast cancer patients, along with peripheral blood from healthy control donors. Most of the approximately 19 patient tumors analyzed for shared TCRs were ER+/PR+. The controls were nine healthy donors whose age range was similar to that of the patients. On average, sequencing produced about 500,000 sequences per sample and approximately 10 reads per input cell. The study reasoned that TCRs shared between breast cancer patients would target shared antigens, given breast cancer's low mutational burden and rare common mutations. After being minced and digested with Liberase and DNase, tumors and tumor-involved lymph nodes were passed through 70-um and 40-um filters. Tumor-free lymph nodes were processed without enzymatic digestion, and blood samples were separated by Ficoll.

Paired alpha-beta TCRs of CD8+ T cells were analyzed using an expanded emulsion RT-PCR method with primers for all TCR V genes. Before emulsion RT-PCR, CD8+ T cells were isolated with a CD8 positive selection kit and incubated overnight in 10 IU/mL IL-2. To prepare the library, emulsion pairing was applied. Unpaired genes were suppressed in a second nested PCR with blocking oligos, after which Illumina adaptors and barcodes were added in a third nested PCR. Each master mix for emulsion RT-PCR held roughly 5,000-260,000 T cells along with C-region, Stepout and V-region primers. The Micellula Emulsion and Purification Kit was used to generate emulsions, and Qiagen OneStep RT-PCR reagents were used for RT-PCR. Pooled libraries were sequenced with paired-end 2 x 250 reads on an Illumina MiSeq. The published analysis was carried out like this. Read pairs were joined in Galaxy and clipped at the engineered overlap into separate alpha and beta files; unclipped reads were discarded. Alpha-beta pairs were assigned with CompleteTCR, a MiTCR-based pipeline that links chains sharing read cluster identifiers using an R script. TCR sequences seen only once, which were about 1-3.4%, were removed as potential sequencing errors. The public reads were reanalyzed by TCRdb: fastp trimming at Q25, MiXCR alignment, in-frame beta chains only. Each entry is one CDR3 protein sequence, shown with its most common DNA and genes. What appears here as the V and J calls and clone size reflects TCRdb's work, not the paper's. The sample records approximately 37,000 distinct CDR3 sequences, roughly 42% of which are singletons. The leading ten clones occupy approximately 57% of the sample.

This clonotype was observed a few times. The specificity of this receptor is unknown. Base qualities are missing; no much larger clone stands one base away. Study-level results and caveats: Possible tumor specificity was suggested for approximately 17 TCR pairs that were shared across seven or more patient tumors yet rarely found in control blood. Shared TCRs were encoded by various nucleotide sequences, which suggests selection and expansion based on antigen. Shared TCRs showed TRBV7 predominance, possibly reflecting tumor recognition or mispriming bias from eight TRBV7 primers. Genuine antitumor clones may have been missed because singleton TCRs were discarded and only part of each tumor was sampled. Tumor-involved sentinel lymph nodes shared about fourfold more TCRs with matched tumor repertoires than tumor-free nodes (7.7% versus 2%). Emulsion RT-PCR was regarded as qualitative rather than quantitative, because clone recovery was skewed by transcript abundance and primer differences.

The CDR3 covers 14 residues, taking in both the cysteine and the phenylalanine. Only the CDR3 DNA stays, 42 bases, in frame from base 1. V ends up 2 bases short and J 5 bases short, with an unmatched junction base count of 5. CDR1 MNHEY and CDR2 SVGAGI were looked up in the germline V gene. Recombination connected TRBV6-5 to TRBJ1-2, with 7 junctional bases fitting TRBD1. Material: CD8+ T cells. The receptor was derived from a pool of human donors with breast cancer or a healthy control (not recorded which). The nucleotides are TGTGCCAGCAGTTACGGGGACAGTCGTTATGGCTACACCTTC. The resulting protein is CASSYGDSRYGYTF.